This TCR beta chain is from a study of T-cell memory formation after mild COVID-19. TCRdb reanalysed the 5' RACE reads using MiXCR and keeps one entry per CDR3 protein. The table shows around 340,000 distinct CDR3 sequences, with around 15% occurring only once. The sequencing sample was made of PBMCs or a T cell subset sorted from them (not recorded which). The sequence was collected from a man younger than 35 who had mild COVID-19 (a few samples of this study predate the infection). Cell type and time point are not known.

The CDR3: CSVSRGGNIQYF. CDR3 bases: TGCAGCGTATCGCGGGGGGGAAACATTCAGTACTTC. The chain uses TRBV29-1 and TRBJ2-4, with 9 bases identical to TRBD2. The CDR3 length is 12 residues. CDR1 is SQVTM, CDR2 ANQGSEA, per germline. V was pared by 6 bases and J by 6 bases, with 3 bases of the junction left unmatched.